The 9 T cell receptor beta chains below all came from one sample that was sequenced in a study of T-cell memory formation after mild COVID-19. TCRdb passed the 5' RACE reads through MiXCR, listing each CDR3 protein once. The table records about 470,000 distinct CDR3 sequences, roughly 18% of them present only once. The sequenced material came from PBMCs or a T cell subset sorted from them (not recorded which). These receptors were obtained from an adult woman who had mild COVID-19 (a few samples of this study predate the infection). Cell type and time point are not known.

The chain recombines TRBV27 with TRBJ1-4; possibly TRBD1 for D (6 bases). This CDR3 has 13 residues. CDR1 MNHEY and CDR2 SMNVEV come from the germline V gene (reference sequence). Trimming took 4 bases from V and 7 from J, leaving 10 bases between them. The CDR3 nucleotides are TGTGCCAGCAGTTATATCAGGGGTGAAAAACTGTTTTTT. Its translation: CASSYIRGEKLFF. The whole variable domain, filled in from reference TRBV27 and TRBJ1-4, reads EAQVTQNPRYLITVTGKKLTVTCSQNMNHEYMSWYRQDPGLGLRQIYYSMNVEVTDKGDVPEGYKVSRKEKRNFPLILESPSPNQTSLYFCASSYIRGEKLFFGSGTQLSVL.

This clonotype was seen just once. V and J are TRBV6-2 or TRBV6-3 and TRBJ2-1; a possible D gene is TRBD1 (5 bases). V was trimmed by 7 bases and J by 8 bases, leaving 18 bases between them. The V gene's germline CDR1 is MNHEY and CDR2 SVGEGT. This CDR3 contains 14 residues. The CDR3 here is CASTPREGVYEQFF. The DNA of the CDR3 is TGTGCCAGCACTCCCAGGGAAGGGGTGTATGAGCAGTTCTTC.

J is TRBJ1-1 and V is TRBV25-1, with D possibly TRBD1 on 6 matching bases. The CDR3 length is 14 residues. Trimming left V 6 bases short and J 2 bases short, with 13 bases between. Germline CDR1 reads MGHDK; CDR2 reads SYGVNS. The CDR3, as DNA: TGTGCCAGCAGCCGGGACACGATTAACACTGAAGCTTTCTTT. Protein: CASSRDTINTEAFF.

This chain uses TRBV7-9 with TRBJ2-7; tentative D call: TRBD1 (5 bases). Trimming removed 3 bases from V and 5 bases from J, with 8 bases in between. The CDR3 is 12 residues long. CDR1 SEHNR and CDR2 FQNEAQ come from the germline V gene (reference sequence). CDR3 nucleotides: TGTGCCAGCAGCTTGGCAGGGCACGAGCAGTACTTC. Protein product: CASSLAGHEQYF.

This clonotype came up many times. This rearrangement joins TRBV20-1 to TRBJ1-5, with 8 positions matching TRBD1. Germline CDR1 DFQATT, CDR2 SNEGSKA (reference sequence). The CDR3 runs 15 residues. V shed 6 bases, J shed 0 bases, and the junction held 7 bases outside the gene matches. The CDR3 sequence is CSATTGGGSNQPQHF. Here the CDR3 DNA reads TGCAGTGCGACAACAGGGGGTGGTAGCAATCAGCCCCAGCATTTT.

This clonotype was seen a few times. The V and J genes are TRBV27 and TRBJ2-7; the match to TRBD1 covers 7 bases. The germline V gene encodes CDR1 MNHEY and CDR2 SMNVEV (reference sequence). The V segment lost 4 bases and the J segment 6 bases; nucleotides outside the gene matches: 12. This CDR3 has 15 amino acids. The CDR3 bases are TGTGCCAGCAGTTCGCCTTTGACAGGGATTCGCGAGCAGTACTTC. Translated, it gives CASSSPLTGIREQYF.

This clonotype has more than one count but fewer than ten. V is TRBV7-9 and J is TRBJ2-7; 8 bases align to TRBD1. The CDR3 contains 15 residues. V trimming: 4 bases; J trimming: 6 bases; junction bases outside the gene matches: 11. Per germline, CDR1 SEHNR and CDR2 FQNEAQ (reference sequence). The CDR3 is CASSSIYGQGLEQYF. The CDR3 bases are TGTGCCAGCAGCTCGATATATGGACAGGGCCTCGAGCAGTACTTC.

The genes are TRBV6-2 or TRBV6-3 and TRBJ2-7; 8 bases line up with TRBD1. Unmatched junction bases numbered 8, after V lost 7 bases and J lost 0 bases. Germline values: CDR1 MNHEY, CDR2 SVGEGT. CDR3 length: 15 residues. This CDR3 is CASKQGAFPSYEQYF. The CDR3 nucleotides are TGTGCCAGCAAGCAGGGGGCTTTCCCCTCCTACGAGCAGTACTTC.

This clonotype was seen a handful of times. This chain links TRBV6-6 with TRBJ2-3, with 7 bases lining up with TRBD2. This CDR3 comprises 16 residues. Germline CDR1 MNHNY, CDR2 SVGAGI (reference sequence). V was clipped by 8 bases and J by 1 base; unmatched bases: 12. In DNA, the CDR3 is TGTGCCAGCGGGGGGGGTTCGGGAAGCGGCACAGATACGCAGTATTTT. Its translation: CASGGGSGSGTDTQYF.